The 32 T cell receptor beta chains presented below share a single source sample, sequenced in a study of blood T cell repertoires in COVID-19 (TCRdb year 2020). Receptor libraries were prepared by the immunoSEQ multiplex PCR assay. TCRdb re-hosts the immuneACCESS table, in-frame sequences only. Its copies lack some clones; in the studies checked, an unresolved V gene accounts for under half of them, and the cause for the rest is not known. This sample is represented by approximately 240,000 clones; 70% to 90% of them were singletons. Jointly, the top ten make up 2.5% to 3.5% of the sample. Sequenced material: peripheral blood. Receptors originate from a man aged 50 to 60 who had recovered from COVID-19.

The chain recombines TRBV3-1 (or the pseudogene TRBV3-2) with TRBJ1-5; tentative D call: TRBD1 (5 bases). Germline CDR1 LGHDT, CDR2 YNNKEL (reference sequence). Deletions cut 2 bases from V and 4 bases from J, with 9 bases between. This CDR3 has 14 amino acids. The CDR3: CASSQRGGNQPQHF. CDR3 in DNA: TGTGCCAGCAGCCAACGGGGGGGGAATCAGCCCCAGCATTTT.

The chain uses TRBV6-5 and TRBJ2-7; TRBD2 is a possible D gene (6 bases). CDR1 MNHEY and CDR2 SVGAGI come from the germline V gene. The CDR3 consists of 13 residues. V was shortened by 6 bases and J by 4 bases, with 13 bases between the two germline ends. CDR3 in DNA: TGTGCCAGCAGGGGGGACTTGACTTACGAGCAGTACTTC. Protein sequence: CASRGDLTYEQYF.

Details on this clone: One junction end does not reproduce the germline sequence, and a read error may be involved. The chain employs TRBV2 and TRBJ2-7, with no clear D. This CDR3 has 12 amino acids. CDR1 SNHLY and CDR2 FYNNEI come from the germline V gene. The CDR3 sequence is CAGSPSSYEQYF. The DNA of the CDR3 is TGTGCCGGCAGCCCGAGCTCCTACGAGCAGTACTTC.

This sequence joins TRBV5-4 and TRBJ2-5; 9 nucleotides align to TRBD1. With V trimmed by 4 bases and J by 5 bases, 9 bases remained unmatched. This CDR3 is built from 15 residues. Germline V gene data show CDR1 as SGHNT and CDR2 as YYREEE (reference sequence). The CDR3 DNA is TGTGCCAGCAGCCGGACAGGACAGGGGATGGAGACCCAGTACTTC. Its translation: CASSRTGQGMETQYF. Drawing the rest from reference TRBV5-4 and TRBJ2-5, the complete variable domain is ETGVTQSPTHLIKTRGQQVTLRCSSQSGHNTVSWYQQALGQGPQFIFQYYREEENGRGNFPPRFSGLQFPNYSSELNVNALELDDSALYLCASSRTGQGMETQYFGPGTRLLVL.

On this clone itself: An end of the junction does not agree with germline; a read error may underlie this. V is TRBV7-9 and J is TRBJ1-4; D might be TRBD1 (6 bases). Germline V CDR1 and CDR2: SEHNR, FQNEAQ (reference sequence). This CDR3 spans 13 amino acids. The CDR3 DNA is TGTGCCAGCAGCTCAGTTGAGCCCGGACAGCTCGTTTTT. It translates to CASSSVEPGQLVF.

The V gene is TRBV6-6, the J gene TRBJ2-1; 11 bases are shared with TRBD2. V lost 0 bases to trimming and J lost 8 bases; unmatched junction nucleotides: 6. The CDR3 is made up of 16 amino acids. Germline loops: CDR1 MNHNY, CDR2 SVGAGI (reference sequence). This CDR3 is CASSYSTLAGAHEQFF. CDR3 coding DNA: TGTGCCAGCAGTTACTCGACACTAGCGGGAGCCCATGAGCAGTTCTTC.

The CDR3, as DNA: TGCGCCAGCAGCTTGGCTCCCCGGGAAAACTATGGCTACACCTTC. It yields the protein CASSLAPRENYGYTF. The chain recombines TRBV5-1 with TRBJ1-2; no firm D call. V gave up 0 bases and J gave up 2 bases, with 11 bases separating them. The CDR3 consists of 15 residues. Germline V gene lookup returns CDR1 SGHRS and CDR2 YFSETQ.

CDR3: CSVTKGGRTYEQYF. The CDR3 DNA reads TGCAGCGTTACAAAAGGGGGTAGAACCTACGAGCAGTACTTC. This rearrangement joins TRBV29-1 to TRBJ2-7, with a possible D match to TRBD1 (6 bases). The CDR3 runs to 14 residues. Trimming left V 5 bases short and J 2 bases short, with 16 bases between. The V gene's germline CDR1 is SQVTM and CDR2 ANQGSEA.

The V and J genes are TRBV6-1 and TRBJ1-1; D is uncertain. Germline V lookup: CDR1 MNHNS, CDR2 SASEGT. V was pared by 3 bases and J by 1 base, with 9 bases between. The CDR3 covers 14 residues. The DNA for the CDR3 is TGTGCCAGCAGTGATACCGGAGGGAACACTGAAGCTTTCTTT. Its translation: CASSDTGGNTEAFF.

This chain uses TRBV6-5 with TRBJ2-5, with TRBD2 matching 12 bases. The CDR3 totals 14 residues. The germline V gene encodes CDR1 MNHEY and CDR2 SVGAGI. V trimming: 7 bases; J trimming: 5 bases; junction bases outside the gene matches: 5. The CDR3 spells CASNPSGRGETQYF. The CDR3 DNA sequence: TGTGCCAGCAACCCTAGCGGGAGGGGTGAGACCCAGTACTTC.

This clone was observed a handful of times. Written as DNA, the CDR3 is TGTGCCAGCACCGAACGGGGGACAGGGAGCACTGAAGCTTTCTTT. It is translated as CASTERGTGSTEAFF. This chain links TRBV6-6 with TRBJ1-1, with 9 nucleotides matching TRBD1. CDR3 length: 15 residues. Germline values: CDR1 MNHNY, CDR2 SVGAGI (reference sequence). J lost 4 bases, V lost 7 bases, and 10 bases had no gene match.

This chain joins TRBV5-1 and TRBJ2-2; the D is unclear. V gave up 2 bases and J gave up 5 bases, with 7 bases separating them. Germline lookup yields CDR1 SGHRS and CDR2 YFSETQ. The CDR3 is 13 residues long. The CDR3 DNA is TGCGCCAGCAGCTTTACAGTGACCGGGGAGCTGTTTTTT. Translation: CASSFTVTGELFF.

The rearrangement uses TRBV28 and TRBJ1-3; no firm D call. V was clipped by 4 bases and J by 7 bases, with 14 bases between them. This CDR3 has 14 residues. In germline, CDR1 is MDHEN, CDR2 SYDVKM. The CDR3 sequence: CASSSTHPRNTIYF. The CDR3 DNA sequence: TGTGCCAGCAGTTCGACTCACCCGAGGAACACCATATATTTT. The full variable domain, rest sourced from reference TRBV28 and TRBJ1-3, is DVKVTQSSRYLVKRTGEKVFLECVQDMDHENMFWYRQDPGLGLRLIYFSYDVKMKEKGDIPEGYSVSREKKERFSLILESASTNQTSMYLCASSSTHPRNTIYFGEGSWLTVV.

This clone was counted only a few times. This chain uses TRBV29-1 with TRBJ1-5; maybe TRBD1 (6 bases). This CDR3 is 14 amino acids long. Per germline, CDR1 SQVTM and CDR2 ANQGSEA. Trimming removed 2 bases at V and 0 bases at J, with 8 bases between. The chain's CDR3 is CSVETGNSNQPQHF. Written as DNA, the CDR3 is TGCAGCGTTGAAACAGGGAATAGCAATCAGCCCCAGCATTTT.

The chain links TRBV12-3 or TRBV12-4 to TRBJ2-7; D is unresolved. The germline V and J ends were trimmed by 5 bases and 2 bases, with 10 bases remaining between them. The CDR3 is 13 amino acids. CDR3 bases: TGTGCCAGCAGTCCAGGCTTTGCCTACGAGCAGTACTTC. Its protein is CASSPGFAYEQYF.

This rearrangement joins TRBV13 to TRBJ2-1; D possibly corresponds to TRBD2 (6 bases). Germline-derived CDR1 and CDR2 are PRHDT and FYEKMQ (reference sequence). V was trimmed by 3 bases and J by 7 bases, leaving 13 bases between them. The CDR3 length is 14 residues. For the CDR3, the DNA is TGTGCCAGCAGCTTGCGGGGACCTTGGAATGAGCAGTTCTTC. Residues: CASSLRGPWNEQFF.

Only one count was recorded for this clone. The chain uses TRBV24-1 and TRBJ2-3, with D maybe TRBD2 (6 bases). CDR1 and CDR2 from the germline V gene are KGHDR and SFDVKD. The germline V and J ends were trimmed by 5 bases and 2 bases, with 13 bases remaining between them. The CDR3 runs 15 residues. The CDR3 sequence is CATSAGTLITDTQYF. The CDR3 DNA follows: TGTGCCACCAGTGCAGGGACTTTGATCACAGATACGCAGTATTTT.

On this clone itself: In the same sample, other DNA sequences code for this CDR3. The CDR3 region is CASSLSSGNQPQHF. CDR3 nucleotides: TGTGCCAGCAGTTTATCGTCGGGCAATCAGCCCCAGCATTTT. The genes are TRBV27 and TRBJ1-5; D unresolved. CDR1 is MNHEY and CDR2 is SMNVEV in the germline V gene (reference sequence). The CDR3 length is 14 residues. The V end lost 0 bases, the J end lost 2 bases, and 5 bases lay between the germline ends.

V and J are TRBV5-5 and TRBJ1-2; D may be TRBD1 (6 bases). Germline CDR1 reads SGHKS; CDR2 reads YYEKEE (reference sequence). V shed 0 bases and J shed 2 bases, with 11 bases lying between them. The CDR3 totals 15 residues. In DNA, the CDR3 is TGTGCCAGCAGCTTGGGGGGGACACAAAACTATGGCTACACCTTC. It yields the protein CASSLGGTQNYGYTF.

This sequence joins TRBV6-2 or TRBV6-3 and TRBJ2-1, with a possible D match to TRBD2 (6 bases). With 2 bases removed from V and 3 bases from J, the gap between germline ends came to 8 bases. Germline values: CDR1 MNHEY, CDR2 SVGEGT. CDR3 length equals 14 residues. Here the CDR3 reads CASSYDGSYNEQFF. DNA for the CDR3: TGTGCCAGCAGTTACGACGGGAGCTACAATGAGCAGTTCTTC.

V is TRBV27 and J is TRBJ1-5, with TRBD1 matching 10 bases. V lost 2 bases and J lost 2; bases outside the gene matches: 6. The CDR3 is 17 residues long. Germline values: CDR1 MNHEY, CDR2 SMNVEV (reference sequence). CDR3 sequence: CASSLGAGTGGNQPQHF. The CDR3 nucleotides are TGTGCCAGCAGTTTAGGGGCTGGGACAGGGGGCAATCAGCCCCAGCATTTT.

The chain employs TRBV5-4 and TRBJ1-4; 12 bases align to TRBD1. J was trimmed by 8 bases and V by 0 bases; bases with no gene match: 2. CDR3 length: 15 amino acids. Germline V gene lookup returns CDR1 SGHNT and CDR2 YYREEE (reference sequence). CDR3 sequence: CASSLAGTGGEKLFF. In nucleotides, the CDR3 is TGTGCCAGCAGCTTGGCCGGGACAGGGGGCGAAAAACTGTTTTTT.

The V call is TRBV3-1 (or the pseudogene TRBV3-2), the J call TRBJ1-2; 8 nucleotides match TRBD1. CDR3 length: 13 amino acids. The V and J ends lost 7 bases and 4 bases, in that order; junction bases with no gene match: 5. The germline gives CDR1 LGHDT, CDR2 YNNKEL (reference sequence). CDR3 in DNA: TGTGCCAGCACAGCCGGGACAGGCTATGGCTACACCTTC. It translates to CASTAGTGYGYTF.

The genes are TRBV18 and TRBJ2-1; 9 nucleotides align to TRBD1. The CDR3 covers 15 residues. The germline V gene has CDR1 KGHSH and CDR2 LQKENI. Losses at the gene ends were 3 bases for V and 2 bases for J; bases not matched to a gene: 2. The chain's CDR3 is CASSPGQGPYNEQFF. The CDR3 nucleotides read TGTGCCAGCTCACCGGGACAGGGACCCTACAATGAGCAGTTCTTC.

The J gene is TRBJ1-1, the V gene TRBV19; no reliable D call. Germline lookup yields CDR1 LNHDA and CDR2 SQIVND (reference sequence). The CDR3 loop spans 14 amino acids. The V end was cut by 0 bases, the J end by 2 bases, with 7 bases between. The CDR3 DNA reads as TGTGCCAGTAGTATAGAAACAACAAACACTGAAGCTTTCTTT. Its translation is CASSIETTNTEAFF.

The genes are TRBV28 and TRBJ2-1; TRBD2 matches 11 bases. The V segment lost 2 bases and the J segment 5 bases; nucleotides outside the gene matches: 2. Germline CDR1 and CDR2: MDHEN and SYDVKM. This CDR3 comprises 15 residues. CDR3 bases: TGTGCCAGCAGTTTAGGGACTAGCGGCCACAATGAGCAGTTCTTC. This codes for CASSLGTSGHNEQFF.

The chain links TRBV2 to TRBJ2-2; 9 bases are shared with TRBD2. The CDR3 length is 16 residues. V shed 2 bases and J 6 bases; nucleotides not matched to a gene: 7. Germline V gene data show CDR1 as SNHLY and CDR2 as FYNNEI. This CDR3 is CASSEKGGRAAGELFF. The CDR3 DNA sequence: TGTGCCAGCAGTGAAAAAGGCGGGAGGGCCGCCGGGGAGCTGTTTTTT.

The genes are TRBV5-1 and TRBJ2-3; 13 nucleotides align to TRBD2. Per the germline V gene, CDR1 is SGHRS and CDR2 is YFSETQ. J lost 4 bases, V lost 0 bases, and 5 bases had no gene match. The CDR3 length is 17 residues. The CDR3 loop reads CASSLGVLAGGADTQYF. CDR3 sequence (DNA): TGCGCCAGCAGCTTGGGTGTACTAGCGGGAGGGGCAGATACGCAGTATTTT.

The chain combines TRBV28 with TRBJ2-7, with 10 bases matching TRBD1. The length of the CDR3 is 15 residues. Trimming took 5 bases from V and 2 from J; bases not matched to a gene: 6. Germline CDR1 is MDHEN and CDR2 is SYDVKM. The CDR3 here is CASSRDRGETYEQYF. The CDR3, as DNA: TGTGCCAGCAGTCGGGACAGGGGAGAGACCTACGAGCAGTACTTC.

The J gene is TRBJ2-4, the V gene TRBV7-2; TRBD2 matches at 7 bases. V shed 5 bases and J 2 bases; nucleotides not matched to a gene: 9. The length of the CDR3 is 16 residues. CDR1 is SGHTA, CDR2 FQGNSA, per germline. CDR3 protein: CASSHRLAATKNIQYF. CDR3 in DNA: TGTGCCAGCAGCCATAGACTAGCCGCAACCAAAAACATTCAGTACTTC.

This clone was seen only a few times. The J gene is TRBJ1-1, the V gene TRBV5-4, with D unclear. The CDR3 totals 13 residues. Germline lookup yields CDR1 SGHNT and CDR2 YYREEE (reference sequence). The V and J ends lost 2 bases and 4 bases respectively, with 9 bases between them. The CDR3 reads CASSFPPSTEAFF. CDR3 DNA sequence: TGTGCCAGCAGCTTCCCACCGAGCACTGAAGCTTTCTTT.

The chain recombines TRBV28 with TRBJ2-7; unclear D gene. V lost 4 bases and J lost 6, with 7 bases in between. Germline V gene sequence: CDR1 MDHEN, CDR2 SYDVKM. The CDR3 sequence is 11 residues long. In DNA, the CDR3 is TGTGCCAGCAGTTCGGTCCTCGAGCAGTACTTC. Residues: CASSSVLEQYF.